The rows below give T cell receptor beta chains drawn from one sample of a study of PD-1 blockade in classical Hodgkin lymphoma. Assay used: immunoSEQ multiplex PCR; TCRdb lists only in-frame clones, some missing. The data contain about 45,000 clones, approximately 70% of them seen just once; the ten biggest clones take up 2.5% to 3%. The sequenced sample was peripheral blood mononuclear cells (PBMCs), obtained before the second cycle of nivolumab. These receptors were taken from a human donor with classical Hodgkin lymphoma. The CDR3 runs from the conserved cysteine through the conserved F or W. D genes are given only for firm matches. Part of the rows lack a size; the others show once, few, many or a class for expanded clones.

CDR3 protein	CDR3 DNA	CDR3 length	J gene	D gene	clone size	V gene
CASSLTHTGELFF	TGTGCCAGCAGCTTAACCCACACCGGGGAGCTGTTTTTT	13	TRBJ2-2	.	.	TRBV7-2
CASGRREDYEQYF	TGTGCCAGCGGGAGAAGGGAGGACTACGAGCAGTACTTC	13	TRBJ2-7	.	.	TRBV6-5
CASSARDSYNEQFF	TGTGCCAGCAGCGCCAGGGACTCGTACAATGAGCAGTTCTTC	14	TRBJ2-1	.	.	TRBV9
CASSEGPGPNYGYTF	TGTGCCAGCAGCGAGGGGCCAGGCCCCAACTATGGCTACACCTTC	15	TRBJ1-2	.	.	TRBV11-2
CASSEGRDRGDEHEQYF	TGCGCCAGCAGTGAGGGCCGGGACAGGGGAGATGAACACGAGCAGTACTTC	17	TRBJ2-7	TRBD1	.	TRBV10-1
CASSLAGGIQETQYF	TGTGCCAGCAGCTTAGCGGGAGGGATCCAAGAGACCCAGTACTTC	15	TRBJ2-5	TRBD2	few	TRBV7-9
CAWSTGVVGGEQYF	TGTGCCTGGAGTACCGGGGTAGTGGGTGGAGAGCAGTACTTC	14	TRBJ2-7	.	.	TRBV30
CASHVGPPATNEKLFF	TGCGCCAGCCACGTCGGACCACCTGCAACTAATGAAAAACTGTTTTTT	16	TRBJ1-4	.	.	TRBV5-1
CSVGGRSTEAFF	TGCAGCGTTGGCGGGAGGAGCACTGAAGCTTTCTTT	12	TRBJ1-1	.	medium-sized	TRBV29-1
CASSLNQGLGGMNTEAFF	TGTGCCAGCAGTCTCAACCAGGGTCTTGGGGGCATGAACACTGAAGCTTTCTTT	18	TRBJ1-1	.	.	TRBV28
CASSPDGGSNYGYTF	TGTGCCAGCAGTCCCGACGGGGGGTCGAACTATGGCTACACCTTC	15	TRBJ1-2	.	.	TRBV7-9
CASSQDTGAETQYF	TGCGCCAGCAGCCAAGATACGGGAGCAGAGACCCAGTACTTC	14	TRBJ2-5	.	few	TRBV4-3
CASSYRDIDNEQFF	TGTGCCAGCAGCTACCGGGACATCGACAATGAGCAGTTCTTC	14	TRBJ2-1	.	.	TRBV6-1
CASSLTYTEAFF	TGTGCCAGCAGCTTAACTTACACTGAAGCTTTCTTT	12	TRBJ1-1	.	.	TRBV7-2
CASSHTGQNGYTF	TGCGCCAGCAGCCACACGGGTCAGAATGGCTACACCTTC	13	TRBJ1-2	.	.	TRBV5-1
CASSVEGTSMFEQFF	TGTGCCAGCAGCGTAGAAGGGACTAGCATGTTCGAGCAGTTCTTC	15	TRBJ2-1	TRBD2	.	TRBV9
CATSKGQSYNEQFF	TGTGCCACCAGCAAGGGACAGTCATACAATGAGCAGTTCTTC	14	TRBJ2-1	TRBD1	.	TRBV15
CASSEGQGASTDTQYF	TGCGCCAGCAGCGAGGGCCAGGGGGCTAGCACAGATACGCAGTATTTT	16	TRBJ2-3	TRBD1	few	TRBV4-1
CASSVSYNEQFF	TGTGCCAGCAGCGTGAGCTACAATGAGCAGTTCTTC	12	TRBJ2-1	.	.	TRBV7-2
CASRAADTQYF	TGTGCCAGCAGGGCGGCGGATACGCAGTATTTT	11	TRBJ2-3	.	.	TRBV7-9
CASSQSTGGNRPQHF	TGCGCCAGCAGCCAATCTACAGGGGGCAATAGGCCCCAGCATTTT	15	TRBJ1-5	TRBD1	.	TRBV4-1
CASREGKGHTGELFF	TGTGCCAGCAGGGAAGGGAAGGGGCATACCGGGGAGCTGTTTTTT	15	TRBJ2-2	.	.	TRBV27
CASEGFPSTDTQYF	TGTGCCAGCGAAGGCTTTCCTAGCACAGATACGCAGTATTTT	14	TRBJ2-3	.	.	TRBV9
CASSLQQAEGYTF	TGTGCCAGCAGCTTGCAACAGGCGGAGGGCTACACCTTC	13	TRBJ1-2	.	.	TRBV5-6
CASRLTSWPGELFF	TGTGCCAGTAGGTTGACTAGTTGGCCCGGGGAGCTGTTTTTT	14	TRBJ2-2	.	.	TRBV19
CAIPPAGPNTGELFF	TGTGCCATACCCCCAGCGGGGCCGAACACCGGGGAGCTGTTTTTT	15	TRBJ2-2	TRBD2	.	TRBV2
CASKEQANYGYTF	TGTGCCAGTAAAGAACAGGCTAACTATGGCTACACCTTC	13	TRBJ1-2	.	.	TRBV19
CASSQDPRGWDTEAFF	TGCGCCAGCAGCCAAGATCCAAGGGGCTGGGACACTGAAGCTTTCTTT	16	TRBJ1-1	.	.	TRBV4-3
CASNGGPYEQYF	TGTGCCAGCAACGGAGGGCCCTACGAGCAGTACTTC	12	TRBJ2-7	.	.	TRBV27
CASSLLWKGSQAFF	TGTGCCAGCAGCTTACTCTGGAAAGGTAGTCAAGCTTTCTTT	14	TRBJ1-1	.	.	TRBV11-2
CASSETGTSFGDTQYF	TGCGCCAGCAGCGAAACCGGGACTAGCTTCGGAGATACGCAGTATTTT	16	TRBJ2-3	TRBD2	few	TRBV5-1
CASITKQTGDYGYTF	TGTGCCAGCATCACGAAACAGACAGGGGACTATGGCTACACCTTC	15	TRBJ1-2	.	few	TRBV21-1
CSVEGGRGNQETQYF	TGCAGCGTTGAGGGGGGACGGGGAAACCAAGAGACCCAGTACTTC	15	TRBJ2-5	.	.	TRBV29-1
CASSTSGSYNEQFF	TGTGCCAGTAGCACTAGCGGGAGTTACAATGAGCAGTTCTTC	14	TRBJ2-1	TRBD2	.	TRBV9
CASSLSWTSTDTQYF	TGTGCCAGCAGCCTTAGCTGGACTAGCACAGATACGCAGTATTTT	15	TRBJ2-3	.	.	TRBV9
CASSLIYGGNTIYF	TGTGCCAGCAGTTTAATTTATGGGGGAAACACCATATATTTT	14	TRBJ1-3	.	.	TRBV27
CASSLPRLAGETDTQYF	TGTGCCAGCAGTTTACCCCGACTAGCGGGAGAGACAGATACGCAGTATTTT	17	TRBJ2-3	TRBD2	.	TRBV28
CASSPQITGELFF	TGTGCCAGCAGTCCCCAAATCACCGGGGAGCTGTTTTTT	13	TRBJ2-2	.	few	TRBV28
CASSLGRGAHEQYF	TGTGCCAGCAGCTTAGGGCGGGGGGCCCACGAGCAGTACTTC	14	TRBJ2-7	TRBD2	.	TRBV7-9
CASSFASGRSSSYNEQFF	TGTGCCAGCAGCTTCGCTAGCGGGAGGTCGAGCTCCTACAATGAGCAGTTCTTC	18	TRBJ2-1	TRBD2	.	TRBV7-2
CASSSTSGAVYEQYF	TGTGCCAGCAGCTCCACTAGCGGGGCGGTGTACGAGCAGTACTTC	15	TRBJ2-7	TRBD2	.	TRBV13
CASSRVQGWDEQFF	TGTGCCAGCAGTCGAGTACAGGGGTGGGATGAGCAGTTCTTC	14	TRBJ2-1	TRBD1	.	TRBV27
CASRNAAGYGYTF	TGTGCCAGCAGGAACGCGGCCGGCTATGGCTACACCTTC	13	TRBJ1-2	.	few	TRBV7-9
CSVLADPASYNSPLHF	TGCAGCGTCCTCGCTGACCCGGCCTCATATAATTCACCCCTCCACTTT	16	TRBJ1-6	.	.	TRBV29-1
CASEEAGGNEQFF	TGTGCCAGTGAGGAGGCTGGGGGGAATGAGCAGTTCTTC	13	TRBJ2-1	.	.	TRBV27
CARNTESSNTGELFF	TGTGCCAGGAATACAGAATCCTCGAACACCGGGGAGCTGTTTTTT	15	TRBJ2-2	.	.	TRBV6-5
CASSSEGGPGNTIYF	TGTGCCAGCAGCTCAGAGGGGGGACCTGGAAACACCATATATTTT	15	TRBJ1-3	.	.	TRBV7-9
CASSSPGGRTYNSPLHF	TGTGCCAGCAGCTCTCCGGGGGGACGAACCTATAATTCACCCCTCCACTTT	17	TRBJ1-6	.	once	TRBV7-6
CASSQATLGYLNTEAFF	TGCGCCAGCAGCCAAGCTACACTGGGGTATCTGAACACTGAAGCTTTCTTT	17	TRBJ1-1	.	.	TRBV4-3
CASSKRQSLTSTDTQYF	TGTGCCAGCAGCAAAAGACAGAGTTTAACTAGCACAGATACGCAGTATTTT	17	TRBJ2-3	.	.	TRBV9
CAHGEGDEQYF	TGTGCCCACGGGGAGGGTGACGAGCAGTACTTC	11	TRBJ2-7	TRBD2	.	TRBV7-3
CASSLTGTGNTIYF	TGCGCCAGCAGCCTGACAGGGACTGGAAACACCATATATTTT	14	TRBJ1-3	TRBD1	.	TRBV5-1
CASSQELAGNYEQYF	TGCGCCAGCAGCCAAGAACTAGCGGGGAACTACGAGCAGTACTTC	15	TRBJ2-7	TRBD2	.	TRBV4-3